This TCR beta chain was observed in a study of somatic mutations in cytotoxic T cells in rheumatoid arthritis. Background on the study: Flow sorting of some V beta antibody-stained T cells reached nearly 100% purity, with V beta1+ cells also TCRB-sequenced. Overall study findings and caveats: The clonality of CD8+ T cells was not significantly different between rheumatoid arthritis patients and age-matched healthy controls. For rheumatoid arthritis patients, CD8+ clonality increased with age, whereas it did not in healthy controls.

V was shortened by 2 bases and J by 8 bases, with 13 bases between the two germline ends. Germline CDR1 SEHNR, CDR2 FQNEAQ (reference sequence). The CDR3 is 14 amino acids. The method was immunoSEQ multiplex PCR; TCRdb's version includes in-frame clones alone and lacks a portion of them. The repertoire holds about 23,000 clones, 80% to 90% seen once, with 3% to 4% in the top ten. Comment on this clone: The antigen remains unidentified.

Sequencing used CD8+ T cells sorted from blood. This chain links TRBV7-9 with TRBJ2-1; D not certain. The TCR originated in an adult with rheumatoid arthritis. CDR3 in amino acids: CASSLPTYYDEQFF. CDR3 coding DNA: TGTGCCAGCAGCTTACCCACCTATTATGATGAGCAGTTCTTC.